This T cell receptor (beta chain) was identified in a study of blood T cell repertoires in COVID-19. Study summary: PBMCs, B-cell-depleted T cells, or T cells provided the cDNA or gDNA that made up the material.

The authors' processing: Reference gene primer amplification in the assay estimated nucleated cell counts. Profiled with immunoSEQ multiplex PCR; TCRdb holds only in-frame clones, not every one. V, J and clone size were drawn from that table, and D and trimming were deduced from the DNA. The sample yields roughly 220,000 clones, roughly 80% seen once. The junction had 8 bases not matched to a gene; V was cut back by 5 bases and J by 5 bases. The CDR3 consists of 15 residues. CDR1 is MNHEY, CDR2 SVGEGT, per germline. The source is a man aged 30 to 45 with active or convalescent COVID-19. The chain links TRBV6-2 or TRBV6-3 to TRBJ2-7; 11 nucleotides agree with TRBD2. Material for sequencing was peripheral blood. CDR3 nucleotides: TGTGCCAGCAGTACCGCCGGACTAGCGGGCCACGAGCAGTACTTC. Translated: CASSTAGLAGHEQYF.